Presented here are 24 T cell receptor beta chains from one specimen sequenced in a study of T cell responses to AZD1222 COVID-19 vaccine. TCRdb keeps only in-frame clones here, not all; method: immunoSEQ multiplex PCR. The repertoire includes roughly 200,000 clones, around 94% of them detected once, and 3.5% to 4% sits in the top ten. Specimen: peripheral blood, collected 28 days after the second dose of the MenACWY control vaccine. These receptor sequences come from an adult who received the MenACWY meningococcal vaccine as a control.

The CDR3 region is CASSFSMGYNEQFF. DNA for the CDR3: TGTGCCAGCAGCTTTTCAATGGGCTACAATGAGCAGTTCTTC. This sequence joins TRBV7-3 and TRBJ2-1; D remains unclear. Trimming stripped 3 bases from V and 3 bases from J, with 9 bases between. Germline V gene sequence: CDR1 SGHTA, CDR2 FQGTGA. This CDR3 is built from 14 residues.

The chain joins TRBV3-1 (or the pseudogene TRBV3-2) to TRBJ2-7; TRBD2 matches 7 bases. This CDR3 contains 16 residues. Germline V gene lookup returns CDR1 LGHDT and CDR2 YNNKEL (reference sequence). The junction had 6 bases not matched to a gene; V was cut back by 0 bases and J by 1 base. CDR3 sequence: CASSQDRASGSYEQYF. In nucleotides, the CDR3 is TGTGCCAGCAGCCAAGATCGGGCTAGCGGTTCCTACGAGCAGTACTTC.

The rearrangement joins TRBV28 to TRBJ1-6; 7 nucleotides agree with TRBD1. The germline V gene encodes CDR1 MDHEN and CDR2 SYDVKM. The CDR3 loop spans 15 amino acids. V lost 4 bases, J lost 9 bases, and 9 bases stayed unmatched. The DNA for the CDR3 is TGTGCCAGCAGTTCCCCGACAGGGAGAAGTTCACCCCTCCACTTT. This translates into CASSSPTGRSSPLHF.

This rearrangement joins TRBV25-1 to TRBJ1-6; unclear D gene. This CDR3 contains 14 residues. Germline CDR1 MGHDK, CDR2 SYGVNS. Trimming cost V 7 bases and J 7 bases, with 14 bases left between them. The CDR3 protein is CASTWGGNNSPLHF. The CDR3, as DNA: TGTGCCAGCACATGGGGAGGGAACAATTCACCCCTCCACTTT.

The chain employs TRBV3-1 (or the pseudogene TRBV3-2) and TRBJ1-4, with TRBD1 as a possible D gene (5 bases). V was pared by 0 bases and J by 8 bases, with 16 bases between. The CDR3 is 16 amino acids. Germline V CDR1 and CDR2: LGHDT, YNNKEL (reference sequence). Here the CDR3 DNA reads TGTGCCAGCAGCCAAGATATGTGGAGACAGAACGAAAAACTGTTTTTT. This gives the protein CASSQDMWRQNEKLFF.

This chain links TRBV4-1 with TRBJ1-4; 7 positions match TRBD1. CDR1 is MGHRA, CDR2 YSYEKL, per germline. V dropped 1 base and J dropped 4; count of bases not matched to a gene: 9. This CDR3 has 17 residues. The CDR3 spells CASSQVESGTVNEKLFF. The CDR3 coding sequence is TGCGCCAGCAGCCAAGTAGAATCCGGGACAGTTAATGAAAAACTGTTTTTT.

The gene calls are TRBV27 and TRBJ2-1; 8 bases are shared with TRBD2. This CDR3 contains 14 residues. Trimming took 5 bases from V and 10 from J; bases not matched to a gene: 10. Germline V gene data show CDR1 as MNHEY and CDR2 as SMNVEV (reference sequence). The CDR3 DNA reads as TGTGCCAGCAGTCAGAGCGGGGGTCGAGAAGAGCAGTTCTTC. This sequence encodes CASSQSGGREEQFF.

This clone occurred once. The chain employs TRBV28 and TRBJ2-7; D is perhaps TRBD1 (6 bases). Trimming stripped 10 bases from V and 3 bases from J, with 16 bases between. In germline, CDR1 is MDHEN, CDR2 SYDVKM. The CDR3 sequence is 13 residues long. For the CDR3, the DNA is TGTGCCACAAGAAAGACAGGAAGCTACGAGCAGTACTTC. Translation gives CATRKTGSYEQYF.

The rearrangement uses TRBV7-2 and TRBJ1-1; D gene uncertain. The CDR3 extends over 11 amino acids. Trimming took 5 bases from V and 7 from J, leaving 8 bases between them. Germline CDR1 is SGHTA and CDR2 is FQGNSA. DNA for the CDR3: TGTGCCAGCAGCCCCCGCCGTGAAGCTTTCTTT. It translates to CASSPRREAFF.

The genes are TRBV27 and TRBJ2-1; D is possibly TRBD1 or TRBD2 (6 bases each). The V gene lost 4 bases and the J gene lost 14 bases, with 12 bases spanning the gap. The CDR3 has 11 residues. The germline V gene has CDR1 MNHEY and CDR2 SMNVEV (reference sequence). CDR3 coding DNA: TGTGCCAGCAGTTCCTACAGGGAGGAGTTCTTC. Its protein is CASSSYREEFF.

This chain uses TRBV6-5 with TRBJ2-5, with 7 bases fitting TRBD2. Germline values: CDR1 MNHEY, CDR2 SVGAGI. Trimming took 6 bases from V and 3 from J; bases not matched to a gene: 7. CDR3 size: 14 residues. The CDR3 sequence: CASSPFREEETQYF. Here the CDR3 DNA reads TGTGCCAGCAGCCCATTTCGGGAGGAAGAGACCCAGTACTTC.

This sequence joins TRBV28 and TRBJ2-2, with 7 bases identical to TRBD1. CDR3 size: 15 residues. V dropped 5 bases and J dropped 1; count of bases not matched to a gene: 4. Germline lookup yields CDR1 MDHEN and CDR2 SYDVKM. DNA of the CDR3: TGTGCCAGCAGTACCTGGACAGGGAACACCGGGGAGCTGTTTTTT. Translating gives CASSTWTGNTGELFF.

This clone was seen a handful of times. The V gene is TRBV28, the J gene TRBJ1-1, with D perhaps matching TRBD1 (5 bases). Germline CDR1 and CDR2: MDHEN and SYDVKM. V was trimmed by 2 bases and J by 12 bases, leaving 16 bases between them. The CDR3 is made up of 13 amino acids. The CDR3 DNA sequence: TGTGCCAGCAGTTTACGGGGACCCGATCTCCCTTTCTTT. Translated, it gives CASSLRGPDLPFF.

The V and J genes are TRBV30 and TRBJ2-7, with a tentative D call TRBD1 (5 bases). CDR1 GTSNPN and CDR2 SVGIG come from the germline V gene (reference sequence). V was shortened by 4 bases and J by 0 bases, with 22 bases between the two germline ends. The CDR3 has 17 residues. This CDR3 is CAWKRQSDSYFSYEQYF. In nucleotides, the CDR3 is TGTGCCTGGAAACGACAGTCGGATTCGTACTTCTCCTACGAGCAGTACTTC. Supplemented by reference TRBV30 and TRBJ2-7, the full variable domain reads SQTIHQWPATLVQPVGSPLSLECTVEGTSNPNLYWYRQAAGRGLQLLFYSVGIGQISSEVPQNLSASRPQDRQFILSSKKLLLSDSGFYLCAWKRQSDSYFSYEQYFGPGTRLTVT.

This chain connects TRBV12-3 or TRBV12-4 to TRBJ2-7, with 12 bases matching TRBD2. The CDR3 is made up of 13 amino acids. After removal of 9 bases from V and 3 bases from J, the junction contained 3 bases not matched to a gene. The CDR3 DNA follows: TGTGCCAGTGAGACTAGCGGGAGCTACGAGCAGTACTTC. Translation: CASETSGSYEQYF.

V and J are TRBV19 and TRBJ1-6; D is possibly TRBD1 (5 bases). The CDR3 sequence is 12 residues long. Between the trimmed V and J ends, which lost 7 bases and 6 bases, there was a span of 7 bases. Germline CDR1 reads LNHDA; CDR2 reads SQIVND (reference sequence). The CDR3 nucleotides read TGTGCCAGTACCGACAGTAATTCACCCCTCCACTTT. Translating it yields CASTDSNSPLHF.

This rearrangement joins TRBV19 to TRBJ2-3; D is unresolved. Germline lookup yields CDR1 LNHDA and CDR2 SQIVND (reference sequence). The CDR3 sequence is 14 residues long. V was clipped by 7 bases and J by 2 bases, with 13 bases between them. CDR3 sequence: CASTQARHTDTQYF. CDR3 nucleotides: TGTGCCAGTACCCAGGCCCGACACACAGATACGCAGTATTTT.

V and J are TRBV4-3 and TRBJ1-3; the D gene is possibly TRBD1 (5 bases). The CDR3 extends over 18 amino acids. Germline CDR1 LGHNA, CDR2 YSLEER. V lost 0 bases to trimming and J lost 1 base, with 16 bases between them. As DNA, the CDR3 is TGCGCCAGCAGCCAAGATTATCCGGGCAGGGTGTCTGGAAACACCATATATTTT. This encodes CASSQDYPGRVSGNTIYF.

The chain recombines TRBV19 with TRBJ2-3, with TRBD2 matching 8 bases. The CDR3 spans 17 residues. Looked up from germline, CDR1 is LNHDA and CDR2 is SQIVND (reference sequence). J was trimmed by 1 base and V by 2 bases; bases with no gene match: 8. The CDR3 is CASSIHGRGTGTDTQYF. The CDR3 region has the DNA TGTGCCAGTAGTATACACGGGAGGGGTACTGGCACAGATACGCAGTATTTT.

The CDR3 region is CASSIRQGSESEAFF. DNA for the CDR3: TGTGCCAGCAGCATCCGACAGGGTTCTGAATCTGAAGCTTTCTTT. The V call is TRBV11-1, the J call TRBJ1-1; 7 bases match TRBD1. Germline CDR1 and CDR2: SGHAT and FQDESV (reference sequence). The CDR3 length is 15 residues. V trimming: 5 bases; J trimming: 6 bases; junction bases outside the gene matches: 12.

CDR3 amino acids: CASSLSLRLAGAGTDTQYF. The CDR3 nucleotides read TGTGCCAGCAGTTTATCTCTCCGACTAGCGGGAGCTGGGACAGATACGCAGTATTTT. The chain is built from TRBV27 and TRBJ2-3; TRBD2 aligns across 12 bases. Germline values: CDR1 MNHEY, CDR2 SMNVEV (reference sequence). Trimming took 0 bases from V and 3 from J; bases not matched to a gene: 10. This CDR3 contains 19 residues.

The CDR3 bases are TGTGCCAGCAGCCCGGCGGTTGGTGGAGCACCCCAGCATTTT. Amino acid sequence: CASSPAVGGAPQHF. The chain recombines TRBV9 with TRBJ1-5; D gene uncertain. Per the germline V gene, CDR1 is SGDLS and CDR2 is YYNGEE. V was pared by 4 bases and J by 10 bases, with 18 bases between. The CDR3 is made up of 14 amino acids.

The gene calls are TRBV18 and TRBJ2-7; TRBD1 might be the D (6 bases). Germline V gene data show CDR1 as KGHSH and CDR2 as LQKENI. V lost 1 base and J lost 0, with 13 bases in between. This CDR3 is 16 amino acids long. CDR3 in amino acids: CASSPLPGTTSYEQYF. CDR3 sequence (DNA): TGTGCCAGCTCACCACTACCCGGGACAACCTCCTACGAGCAGTACTTC.

The chain carries TRBV7-8 and TRBJ1-1; tentatively, D is TRBD1 (5 bases). In germline, CDR1 is SGHVS, CDR2 FQNEAQ. With 0 bases removed from V and 3 bases from J, the gap between germline ends came to 11 bases. The CDR3 contains 15 residues. The DNA for the CDR3 is TGTGCCAGCAGCTTAGCGGGGGTCAGGGACACTGAAGCTTTCTTT. This sequence encodes CASSLAGVRDTEAFF.